This T cell receptor beta chain comes out of a study of blood T cell repertoires in COVID-19. Study at large: COVID-19 samples, acute and convalescent, were from the United States, Italy and Spain.

In the source study's methods: Estimation of nucleated cell counts was performed using reference gene primer amplification. The table came from immunoSEQ multiplex PCR; TCRdb's copy has only in-frame clones and leaves some out. Clonal size and the V and J genes are those of that table, whereas D and trimming came from the DNA. This sample carries some 150,000 clones, about 85% of them seen once, and the ten largest clones take 1.2%. The length of the CDR3 is 13 residues. Trimming took 7 bases from V and 7 from J, leaving 16 bases between them. Germline V gives CDR1 SNHLY, CDR2 FYNNEI. The TCR was taken from a man in his fifties or sixties who had recovered from COVID-19. Sequencing used peripheral blood. This rearrangement joins TRBV2 to TRBJ1-2, with no clear D. CDR3 protein: CASMARREGGYTF. The CDR3 nucleotides are TGTGCCAGCATGGCCAGGAGAGAGGGTGGCTACACCTTC.